The present T cell receptor beta chain was sequenced within a study of T cell responses to AZD1222 COVID-19 vaccine. The study pooled second doses at about 4 or about 12 weeks. Regarding this clone: The antigen remains undetermined.

Deletions cut 1 base from V and 7 bases from J, with 17 bases between. The CDR3 runs to 17 residues. Germline V gives CDR1 LGHNA, CDR2 YNFKEQ. Whole-study results and caveats: Unmutated regions of variants are reportedly targeted by nearly half of spike-specific TCRs. The span of vaccine-associated CD4 TCRs extended across spike, with dominance at 160-218 and 743-854.

Some clones are missing from TCRdb's copy, which holds only in-frame ones; the method was immunoSEQ multiplex PCR. The table records roughly 150,000 clones, around nine tenths of them present only once. The origin of this receptor is an adult who received the AZD1222 COVID-19 vaccine. This chain joins TRBV4-2 and TRBJ1-6; D gene uncertain. This sample comprised peripheral blood, obtained 28 days after the second AZD1222 dose. In DNA, the CDR3 is TGTGCCAGCAGCCAAGGGGTGCCTCGGGCCACAAATTCACCCCTCCACTTT. It is translated as CASSQGVPRATNSPLHF.